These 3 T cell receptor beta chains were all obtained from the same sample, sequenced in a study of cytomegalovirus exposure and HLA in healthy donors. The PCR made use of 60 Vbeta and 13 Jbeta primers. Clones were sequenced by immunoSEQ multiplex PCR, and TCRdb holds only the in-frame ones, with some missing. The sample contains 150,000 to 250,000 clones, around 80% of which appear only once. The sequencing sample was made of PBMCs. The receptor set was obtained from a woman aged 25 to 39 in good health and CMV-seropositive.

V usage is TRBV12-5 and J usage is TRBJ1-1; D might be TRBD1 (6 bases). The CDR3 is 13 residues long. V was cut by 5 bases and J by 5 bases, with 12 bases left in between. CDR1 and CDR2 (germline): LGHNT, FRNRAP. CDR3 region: CASGVQGITEAFF. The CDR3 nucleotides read TGTGCTAGTGGTGTACAGGGTATAACTGAAGCTTTCTTT.

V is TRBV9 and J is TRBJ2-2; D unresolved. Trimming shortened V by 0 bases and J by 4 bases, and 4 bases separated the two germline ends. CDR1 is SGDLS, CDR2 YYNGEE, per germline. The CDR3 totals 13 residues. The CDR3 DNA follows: TGTGCCAGCAGCGTAGCATTCACCGGGGAGCTGTTTTTT. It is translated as CASSVAFTGELFF.

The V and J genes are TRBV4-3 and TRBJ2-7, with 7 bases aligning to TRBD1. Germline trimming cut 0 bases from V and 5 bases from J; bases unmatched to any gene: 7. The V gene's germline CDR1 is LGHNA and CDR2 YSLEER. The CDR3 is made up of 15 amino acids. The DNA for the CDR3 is TGCGCCAGCAGCCAAGATTCAGGACAGGCTAACGAGCAGTACTTC. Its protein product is CASSQDSGQANEQYF.